This paragraph reports one T cell receptor beta chain. It has no known antigen specificity. The sample holds no much larger clone one base away, and base qualities are not on file. Libraries were constructed by PCR. The listed sequencing device is Illumina HiSeq 2500. Unique molecular identifiers were incorporated into TCR beta cDNA libraries to reduce PCR and sequencing biases. Per 1 to 10 million input T cells, roughly 0.5 million cDNA molecules were obtained, such that each molecule approximated one T cell. The patient libraries were prepared and sequenced with the same protocol used for the earlier healthy control dataset. Samples belonging to the same batch were prepared together, multiplexed and sequenced on a shared HiSeq lane. In the authors' own workflow: MIGEC handled the raw barcoded reads, throwing out single-read molecular identifier groups before consensus assembly and CDR3 extraction. VDJtools was used for post-analysis of the clonotype tables, with diversity normalized by down-sampling every dataset to the smallest sample size. To correct batch-related cross-sample contamination, repertoire overlap clustering matched CDR3 amino acid sequences but not nucleotide sequences. TCRdb reanalyzed the raw reads on its own, using fastp at Q25 for trimming and MiXCR for clone calling, and kept in-frame beta chains. Each entry is one CDR3 protein sequence, shown with its most common DNA and genes. The V and J calls reflect TCRdb's pipeline rather than the authors' work. Counted in this sample were 650,000 to 900,000 distinct CDR3 sequences; 46% of them appeared once. The ten biggest clones cover approximately 5% of the sample.

The cysteine opens and the phenylalanine closes a CDR3 of 19 amino acids. Only CDR3 DNA is held: 57 bases, read in frame from base 1. V ends up 4 bases short and J 2 bases short, with an unmatched junction base count of 13. CDR1 is given as SGHDT and CDR2 as YYEEEE, both from the germline V gene. To demonstrate the VDJtools post-analysis software, TCR beta repertoires were profiled from the peripheral blood of some 12 young patients with multiple sclerosis. Multiple sclerosis patients were children and adolescents aged roughly 6 to 15 years. This entry belongs to a study of post-analysis software for immune sequencing data (dated by TCRdb to the mid-2010s). Regarding the complete study: Disease courses on record covered relapsing-remitting, secondary progressive and progressive-relapsing multiple sclerosis, though some patients had no subtype annotation. The patient repertoires were set against ten to eleven previously published healthy control repertoires from donors whose ages ranged from roughly 6 to 26 years. A subset of samples was prepared in parallel using single-end sample barcoding, then pooled and co-amplified after Illumina adapter ligation. What the study reported, not specific to this receptor: Significantly higher frequencies in patients than in controls were found for about five TRBV segments, including TRBV5-6, TRBV5-1 and TRBV20-1. Direct clustering with F measure showed strong co-clustering of samples prepared in the same batch, prompting a batch-effect correction. Multiple sclerosis patients had significantly lower normalized Chao1 diversity than controls, a result that suggests substantial peripheral T-cell clonal expansion. The multiple sclerosis patient group was slightly younger than the control group.

This sequence was found in a girl aged 10 to 17 with multiple sclerosis. Material: blood. This receptor chain uses TRBV5-6 and TRBJ2-6; a stretch of 9 junction bases matches TRBD1. The sequence in DNA is TGTGCCAGCAGCCCAGGACAGGGGTTAAGTTTCGCTGGGGCCAACGTCCTGACTTTC. The translation is CASSPGQGLSFAGANVLTF.